Sequencing of this T cell receptor (beta chain) was carried out in a study of CD8+ T cells in alopecia areata. Trimming shortened V by 7 bases and J by 0 bases, and 16 bases separated the two germline ends. The V gene's germline CDR1 is SQVTM and CDR2 ANQGSEA. The length of the CDR3 is 15 residues. This clone came up a few times. Once RNA had been extracted, it was reverse transcribed into cDNA to act as the sequencing template. Libraries were prepared by immunoSEQ multiplex PCR; TCRdb keeps only in-frame clonotypes and omits some of them. The table lists roughly 190,000 clones, roughly 66% of them singletons. The treatment was: oral pan-JAK inhibitor, 5-10 mg twice daily.

The chain couples TRBV29-1 to TRBJ2-1; the D gene could be TRBD1 or TRBD2 (5 bases each). The input for sequencing was CD4+ T cells sorted from blood, taken at week 24, from a patient treated with tofacitinib. This TCR derives from a human donor with alopecia areata. The CDR3 nucleotides read TGCAGCGCCTATACCGGGACGGCCTCCTACAATGAGCAGTTCTTC. Its protein product is CSAYTGTASYNEQFF.